This T cell receptor (beta chain) was identified during a study of CD8+ T cells in alopecia areata. The study's findings and limits: Resident alphabeta T cells of normal skin are also sequenced in scalp samples. Many expanded lesional clones persisted during tofacitinib (in both scalp and blood).

The sequencing template was cDNA reverse transcribed from extracted RNA. TCRdb keeps only in-frame clones here, not all; method: immunoSEQ multiplex PCR. This repertoire shows tens of thousands of clones, 40% to 55% found once; its top ten account for 20%. V lost 5 bases to trimming and J lost 2 bases, with 7 bases between them. The CDR3 loop spans 12 amino acids. CDR1 and CDR2 (germline): MNHEY, SMNVEV (reference sequence). Treatment given: oral pan-JAK inhibitor, 5-10 mg twice daily. Notes on this clone: No antigen is known for it.

This TCR came from a human donor with alopecia areata. J is TRBJ2-7 and V is TRBV27; D is undetermined. The sequencing here drew on CD8+ T cells sorted from blood, taken at approximately week 36, from a patient treated with tofacitinib. The CDR3 sequence is CASSPTPYEQYF. In DNA form, the CDR3 reads TGTGCCAGCAGTCCGACGCCCTACGAGCAGTACTTC.